The 31 T cell receptor beta chains presented below share a single source sample, sequenced in a study of blood T cell repertoires in COVID-19. The data were produced by immunoSEQ multiplex PCR, yet TCRdb's version contains in-frame clones alone and is incomplete. Altogether 120,000 or so clones are present, less than 80% being singletons, with the ten largest covering roughly 2.5%. Sequencing was done on a sample of peripheral blood. The receptors come from a man aged 45-60 years with acute or convalescent COVID-19.

This clone was observed once. The chain is built from TRBV12-3 or TRBV12-4 and TRBJ1-2, with 7 bases identical to TRBD1. The CDR3 runs to 12 residues. Trimming cost V 5 bases and J 6 bases; bases outside gene matches: 3. CDR3 sequence reads: CASSDRDDGYTF. DNA for the CDR3: TGTGCCAGCAGTGACAGGGATGATGGCTACACCTTC.

The chain combines TRBV7-8 with TRBJ2-2; TRBD1 matches 9 bases. The CDR3 spans 14 residues. J lost 4 bases, V lost 5 bases, and 2 bases had no gene match. Germline values: CDR1 SGHVS, CDR2 FQNEAQ. This CDR3 reads CASSVDRGTGELFF. As DNA, the CDR3 is TGTGCCAGCAGCGTGGACAGGGGCACCGGGGAGCTGTTTTTT.

The rearrangement joins TRBV6-4 to TRBJ1-3, with D hard to call. Germline CDR1 MRHNA, CDR2 SNTAGT. V dropped 8 bases and J dropped 2 bases, with 10 bases sitting between them. The CDR3 spans 13 residues. CDR3 nucleotide sequence: TGTGCCAGCTCGAGGGATACTGGAAACACCATATATTTT. Translated, it gives CASSRDTGNTIYF.

Points on this clone: At the DNA level, this CDR3 is encoded by other sequences in the same sample as well. The chain carries TRBV28 and TRBJ2-5, with D hard to call. The CDR3 has 14 amino acids. Deletions cut 1 base from V and 4 bases from J, with 10 bases between. Germline lookup yields CDR1 MDHEN and CDR2 SYDVKM. CDR3 region: CASSLSGRLETQYF. The CDR3 DNA sequence: TGTGCCAGCAGTTTATCTGGCAGACTAGAGACCCAGTACTTC.

The chain's CDR3 is CSASLGGTKNIQYF. In DNA form, the CDR3 reads TGCAGTGCTAGTCTTGGGGGGACCAAAAACATTCAGTACTTC. The gene calls are TRBV20-1 and TRBJ2-4, with a possible D match to TRBD2 (6 bases). From germline, CDR1 is DFQATT and CDR2 SNEGSKA (reference sequence). The CDR3 contains 14 residues. The germline V and J ends were trimmed by 3 bases and 2 bases, with 11 bases remaining between them.

The chain carries TRBV4-1 and TRBJ2-2; D is possibly TRBD1 (6 bases). V was shortened by 1 base and J by 4 bases, with 10 bases between the two germline ends. Per germline, CDR1 MGHRA and CDR2 YSYEKL. The CDR3 extends over 15 amino acids. Here the CDR3 DNA reads TGCGCCAGCAGCCAAGCGACAGGAACCACCGGGGAGCTGTTTTTT. It translates to CASSQATGTTGELFF.

The rearrangement links TRBV3-1 (or the pseudogene TRBV3-2) to TRBJ1-5, with unresolved D. V gave up 0 bases and J gave up 4 bases, with 4 bases separating them. The CDR3 runs to 13 residues. Germline CDR1 reads LGHDT; CDR2 reads YNNKEL (reference sequence). CDR3 in DNA: TGTGCCAGCAGCCAAGACAGGAATCAGCCCCAGCATTTT. It yields the protein CASSQDRNQPQHF.

CDR3 region: CASSRRLAGGYEQYF. DNA of the CDR3: TGTGCCAGCAGCCGCAGACTAGCGGGAGGATACGAGCAGTACTTC. The genes are TRBV3-1 (or the pseudogene TRBV3-2) and TRBJ2-7; 13 bases agree with TRBD2. Per the germline V gene, CDR1 is LGHDT and CDR2 is YNNKEL (reference sequence). V was clipped by 4 bases and J by 4 bases; unmatched bases: 4. The CDR3 runs to 15 residues.

The rearrangement joins TRBV7-9 to TRBJ2-2; 9 positions agree with TRBD1. The CDR3 contains 17 residues. CDR1 and CDR2 from the germline V gene are SEHNR and FQNEAQ (reference sequence). V lost 1 base to trimming and J lost 3 bases; unmatched junction nucleotides: 6. The CDR3: CASSLGTGAPYTGELFF. The CDR3 DNA is TGTGCCAGCAGCTTAGGGACAGGGGCCCCATACACCGGGGAGCTGTTTTTT.

V is TRBV5-4 and J is TRBJ2-1; 7 bases map to TRBD2. This CDR3 has 16 residues. The V and J ends lost 4 bases and 9 bases, in that order; junction bases with no gene match: 16. From germline, CDR1 is SGHNT and CDR2 YYREEE (reference sequence). The CDR3 region has the DNA TGTGCCAGCAGCCCCCCGACTAGCACGGAAGGCAGTGAGCAGTTCTTC. It translates to CASSPPTSTEGSEQFF.

The chain links TRBV6-5 to TRBJ2-7; TRBD1 matches 8 bases. There are 14 residues in the CDR3. The germline CDR1 and CDR2 sequences are MNHEY and SVGAGI. After removal of 4 bases from V and 0 bases from J, the junction contained 2 bases not matched to a gene. The DNA of the CDR3 is TGTGCCAGCAGTTCGACAGGGGTCTCCTACGAGCAGTACTTC. It specifies CASSSTGVSYEQYF.

This rearrangement joins TRBV9 to TRBJ1-2; D not certain. CDR3 length: 12 amino acids. Trimming took off 0 bases at V and 7 bases at J, with 7 bases between the two ends. Per germline, CDR1 SGDLS and CDR2 YYNGEE. The CDR3 bases are TGTGCCAGCAGCGTAGTCCCGGGTGGCTACACCTTC. Translation: CASSVVPGGYTF.

This clone has just a few counts. The CDR3 coding sequence is TGTGCCAGCTCAAGGACAGGGGGCCAGGACACTGAAGCTTTCTTT. It codes for CASSRTGGQDTEAFF. This chain links TRBV18 with TRBJ1-1, with 11 nucleotides matching TRBD1. V was pared by 5 bases and J by 3 bases, with 5 bases of the junction left unmatched. The length of the CDR3 is 15 residues. The germline V gene has CDR1 KGHSH and CDR2 LQKENI.

V usage is TRBV27 and J usage is TRBJ1-3; D is ambiguous. CDR1 is MNHEY, CDR2 SMNVEV, per germline (reference sequence). Trimming removed 2 bases from V and 0 bases from J, with 17 bases in between. The CDR3 totals 18 residues. The CDR3 spells CASSLGQALSLSGNTIYF. The CDR3 nucleotides are TGTGCCAGCAGTTTAGGGCAGGCCCTCTCCCTCTCTGGAAACACCATATATTTT.

The chain combines TRBV7-9 with TRBJ1-5; weak D call: TRBD1 (6 bases). The ends were cut back, 1 base at V and 0 bases at J, with 7 bases in the middle. The CDR3 covers 15 residues. The germline gives CDR1 SEHNR, CDR2 FQNEAQ (reference sequence). This CDR3 reads CASSLDRDSNQPQHF. The DNA of the CDR3 is TGTGCCAGCAGCTTAGACAGGGATAGCAATCAGCCCCAGCATTTT.

The chain has TRBV5-1 and TRBJ2-7, with D perhaps matching TRBD2 (5 bases). The CDR3 has 14 residues. CDR1 and CDR2 from the germline V gene are SGHRS and YFSETQ. Trimming shortened V by 0 bases and J by 5 bases, and 12 bases separated the two germline ends. CDR3 region: CASSLAGWIDEQYF. The CDR3 DNA follows: TGCGCCAGCAGCTTGGCGGGGTGGATTGACGAGCAGTACTTC.

The V call is TRBV19, the J call TRBJ1-1, with 10 nucleotides matching TRBD1. This CDR3 has 13 residues. Germline V gene lookup returns CDR1 LNHDA and CDR2 SQIVND (reference sequence). The V gene end was trimmed by 3 bases and the J gene end by 10 bases; junction bases not matched to a gene: 5. In nucleotides, the CDR3 is TGTGCCAGTAGTATTGGGACAGGGGACGCAGCTTTCTTT. Translating gives CASSIGTGDAAFF.

A note on this clone: In the same sample, other DNA sequences code for this CDR3. The chain carries TRBV12-3 or TRBV12-4 and TRBJ1-5, with D perhaps TRBD1 (5 bases). This CDR3 has 13 amino acids. V was clipped by 3 bases and J by 5 bases, with 8 bases between them. CDR3 sequence reads: CASSLAGDQPQHF. The CDR3 DNA is TGTGCCAGCAGTTTGGCGGGGGATCAGCCCCAGCATTTT.

The V and J genes are TRBV14 and TRBJ2-3; D possibly corresponds to TRBD1 (6 bases). From germline, CDR1 is SGHDN and CDR2 FVKESK. Deletions cut 4 bases from V and 0 bases from J, with 14 bases between. The CDR3 consists of 16 residues. CDR3 loop: CASSPQGRSSTDTQYF. CDR3 DNA sequence: TGTGCCAGCAGCCCACAGGGTCGTTCCAGCACAGATACGCAGTATTTT. The full variable domain, its missing parts supplied by reference TRBV14 and TRBJ2-3, is EAGVTQFPSHSVIEKGQTVTLRCDPISGHDNLYWYRRVMGKEIKFLLHFVKESKQDESGMPNNRFLAERTGGTYSTLKVQPAELEDSGVYFCASSPQGRSSTDTQYFGPGTRLTVL.

The CDR3 here is CASSPPRGQGYEQYF. The CDR3 coding sequence is TGTGCCAGCTCACCACCGAGGGGGCAGGGTTACGAGCAGTACTTC. The chain couples TRBV18 to TRBJ2-7, with 7 bases fitting TRBD1. CDR1 is KGHSH, CDR2 LQKENI, per germline. With 0 bases clipped from V and 4 bases from J, the junction kept 6 bases outside the gene matches. The CDR3 has 15 residues.

This rearrangement joins TRBV5-1 to TRBJ1-4, with TRBD1 as a possible D gene (5 bases). V was clipped by 3 bases and J by 0 bases, with 9 bases between them. The CDR3 is made up of 15 amino acids. Germline V gene data show CDR1 as SGHRS and CDR2 as YFSETQ. The chain's CDR3 is CASSSGQTTNEKLFF. The CDR3 DNA reads TGCGCCAGCAGCTCCGGACAAACAACTAATGAAAAACTGTTTTTT. Together with reference TRBV5-1 and TRBJ1-4, the CDR3 gives the full variable domain: KAGVTQTPRYLIKTRGQQVTLSCSPISGHRSVSWYQQTPGQGLQFLFEYFSETQRNKGNFPGRFSGRQFSNSRSEMNVSTLELGDSALYLCASSSGQTTNEKLFFGSGTQLSVL.

V is TRBV5-1 and J is TRBJ2-1; D unclear. V was shortened by 5 bases and J by 0 bases, with 9 bases between the two germline ends. The CDR3 spans 14 residues. Germline V CDR1 and CDR2: SGHRS, YFSETQ. The CDR3 region is CASSTGNSYNEQFF. DNA for the CDR3: TGCGCCAGCAGTACGGGTAACTCCTACAATGAGCAGTTCTTC.

The chain combines TRBV11-1 with TRBJ1-2; D gene ambiguous. V lost 5 bases to trimming and J lost 4 bases, with 11 bases between them. The CDR3 spans 13 residues. Germline CDR1 reads SGHAT; CDR2 reads FQDESV (reference sequence). The CDR3 loop reads CASSPLTPYGYTF. The CDR3 bases are TGTGCCAGCAGCCCATTGACACCCTATGGCTACACCTTC.

The CDR3 spells CASSLGLAETGELFF. As DNA, the CDR3 is TGTGCCAGCAGTTTAGGGCTAGCGGAAACCGGGGAGCTGTTTTTT. V and J are TRBV28 and TRBJ2-2, with TRBD2 matching over 7 bases. J was trimmed by 5 bases and V by 2 bases; bases with no gene match: 5. CDR3 length equals 15 residues. The germline CDR1 and CDR2 sequences are MDHEN and SYDVKM.

This CDR3 is CASSPPSGLAGALQETQYF. The CDR3 DNA reads as TGTGCCAGCAGCCCTCCTTCCGGACTAGCGGGAGCCCTGCAAGAGACCCAGTACTTC. The chain links TRBV7-3 to TRBJ2-5, with 13 positions matching TRBD2. The CDR3 consists of 19 residues. The junction had 14 bases not matched to a gene; V was cut back by 5 bases and J by 2 bases. The germline gives CDR1 SGHTA, CDR2 FQGTGA.

Here the CDR3 reads CASRTSGGLLNEQFF. The DNA of the CDR3 is TGTGCCAGTAGAACTAGCGGGGGCCTGTTAAATGAGCAGTTCTTC. The chain links TRBV19 to TRBJ2-1, with TRBD2 matching 11 bases. Germline CDR1 is LNHDA and CDR2 is SQIVND (reference sequence). With 6 bases clipped from V and 7 bases from J, the junction kept 8 bases outside the gene matches. The CDR3 loop spans 15 amino acids.

The chain combines TRBV5-1 with TRBJ2-3, with TRBD2 identical over 10 bases. Germline V gives CDR1 SGHRS, CDR2 YFSETQ. This CDR3 comprises 18 residues. Trimming at V came to 0 bases and at J to 0 bases, leaving 7 bases not matched to a gene. The CDR3 protein is CASSLGASGGDSTDTQYF. The CDR3 DNA reads TGCGCCAGCAGCTTGGGGGCTAGCGGGGGCGATAGCACAGATACGCAGTATTTT.

This sequence joins TRBV10-1 and TRBJ1-6, with D unclear. The germline V gene has CDR1 WNHNN and CDR2 SYGVQD (reference sequence). The V end lost 3 bases, the J end lost 5 bases, and 8 bases lay between the germline ends. There are 14 residues in the CDR3. CDR3 in amino acids: CASSESRNNSPLHF. The DNA of the CDR3 is TGCGCCAGCAGTGAAAGCAGGAATAATTCACCCCTCCACTTT.

V is TRBV2 and J is TRBJ1-1, with D unclear. Trimming took off 7 bases at V and 8 bases at J, with 20 bases between the two ends. The germline gives CDR1 SNHLY, CDR2 FYNNEI. The CDR3 sequence is 14 residues long. The CDR3 sequence is CASKRSYGFSEAFF. As DNA, the CDR3 is TGTGCCAGCAAAAGGTCGTACGGGTTTTCCGAAGCTTTCTTT.

The V call is TRBV2, the J call TRBJ2-3; D is possibly TRBD2 (5 bases). Germline V gene data show CDR1 as SNHLY and CDR2 as FYNNEI. This CDR3 has 15 residues. V was pared by 1 base and J by 0 bases, with 8 bases between. CDR3 in amino acids: CASSEERSSTDTQYF. CDR3 coding DNA: TGTGCCAGCAGTGAAGAGCGGAGTAGCACAGATACGCAGTATTTT.

The J gene is TRBJ1-6, the V gene TRBV28, with 7 bases identical to TRBD1. Germline V gene data show CDR1 as MDHEN and CDR2 as SYDVKM. This CDR3 comprises 16 residues. With 5 bases clipped from V and 1 base from J, the junction kept 5 bases outside the gene matches. CDR3: CASSVGGASYNSPLHF. CDR3 DNA: TGTGCCAGCAGTGTAGGGGGCGCTTCCTATAATTCACCCCTCCACTTT.